This TCR beta chain was observed in a study of T cells in Graves' hyperthyroidism and ophthalmopathy. About the study: Peripheral blood was collected at initial diagnosis, before any treatment.

This CDR3 has 17 residues. Trimming left V 0 bases short and J 0 bases short, with 12 bases between. From germline, CDR1 is MNHNS and CDR2 SASEGT. Amplification yielded TCR beta CDR3 regions, with RNA transcripts as the source. When the TCR CDR3 underwent first-round RT-PCR, the HTBI primer set was used. MiXCR, run by TCRdb on the multiplex PCR reads, gives a single entry per CDR3 protein. Counted here are approximately 300,000 distinct CDR3 sequences, over 15% occurring once; the ten biggest clones make up roughly 50%. This clonotype was seen repeatedly, ten times or more. The chain recombines TRBV6-1 with TRBJ1-3, with a weak D call TRBD1 (6 bases). Specimen: blood. This clonotype was sampled from a woman aged 60-75 years with Graves' ophthalmopathy. Here the CDR3 DNA reads TGTGCCAGCAGTGAAGCCCACGGGGGCAGCTCTGGAAACACCATATATTTT. Encoded protein: CASSEAHGGSSGNTIYF.